This TCR beta chain was recovered during a study of CD8 T cells in ankylosing spondylitis. Quantitative 5'-RACE with molecular barcodes produced the TCR beta libraries. TCRdb reprocessed the 5' RACE reads via MiXCR and lists one record per CDR3 protein. This sample has some 200,000 distinct CDR3 sequences; roughly 13% occur once, and the top ten carry approximately 15%. Germline V CDR1 and CDR2: LGHDT, YNNKEL (reference sequence). V was trimmed by 4 bases and J by 0 bases, leaving 15 bases between them. The CDR3 totals 16 residues. This clonotype occurred a few times. The gene calls are TRBV3-1 and TRBJ1-1; tentative D call: TRBD1 (6 bases). The sequenced sample consisted of blood, either unsorted or a sorted T cell fraction (not recorded which). The receptor's source is a male donor with ankylosing spondylitis or in good health (not recorded which). CDR3 sequence: CASSLARGFLNTEAFF. The CDR3 DNA sequence: TGTGCCAGCAGCCTGGCTAGGGGGTTTCTGAACACTGAAGCTTTCTTT.